Following are 27 T cell receptor beta chains from one sample sequenced in a study of blood T cell repertoires in COVID-19. Assay: immunoSEQ multiplex PCR; the TCRdb copy retains only in-frame clones and omits some. The sample holds under 75,000 clones, almost 90% seen once. The sequencing input was peripheral blood. These receptors were collected from a man between 60 and 75 years old with active COVID-19.

J is TRBJ2-1 and V is TRBV28; 7 nucleotides align to TRBD1. Trimming removed 3 bases from V and 15 bases from J; junction bases left unmatched: 14. The CDR3 is 14 amino acids. Germline values: CDR1 MDHEN, CDR2 SYDVKM. Here the CDR3 DNA reads TGTGCCAGCAGTTTTGGGGCAGGGGGTGTTCGGCGGTTCTTC. The encoded protein is CASSFGAGGVRRFF.

J is TRBJ1-1 and V is TRBV12-3 or TRBV12-4; D may be TRBD1 (6 bases). V shed 7 bases and J shed 4 bases, with 13 bases lying between them. CDR3 length equals 13 residues. The CDR3 DNA reads TGTGCCAGCATTGAACAGGGTTTCACTGAAGCTTTCTTT. As protein: CASIEQGFTEAFF.

This chain links TRBV30 with TRBJ1-1; D is uncertain. Trimming pared 7 bases from V and 7 bases from J, leaving 13 bases between. Germline V gene data show CDR1 as GTSNPN and CDR2 as SVGIG (reference sequence). The CDR3 runs 11 residues. The CDR3 DNA is TGTGCCTTTGGTTCGTTCGGTGAAGCTTTCTTT. It translates to CAFGSFGEAFF.

The genes are TRBV30 and TRBJ1-6; 7 nucleotides agree with TRBD1. Losses at the gene ends were 3 bases for V and 6 bases for J; bases not matched to a gene: 5. Germline V gives CDR1 GTSNPN, CDR2 SVGIG (reference sequence). This CDR3 has 14 amino acids. Here the CDR3 DNA reads TGTGCCTGGAGCATCGGGACAGCTAATTCACCCCTCCACTTT. This gives the protein CAWSIGTANSPLHF.

This clone appeared a single time. The chain recombines TRBV6-5 with TRBJ2-1; 13 positions match TRBD2. There are 15 residues in the CDR3. V lost 8 bases to trimming and J lost 6 bases; unmatched junction nucleotides: 7. CDR1 is MNHEY and CDR2 is SVGAGI in the germline V gene. CDR3 bases: TGTGCCAGCGGCGTCGGACTAGCGGGAGTCAATGAGCAGTTCTTC. This sequence encodes CASGVGLAGVNEQFF.

The J gene is TRBJ2-2, the V gene TRBV7-3; 9 nucleotides match TRBD1. Germline trimming cut 5 bases from V and 5 bases from J; bases unmatched to any gene: 0. CDR3 length: 13 amino acids. Germline values: CDR1 SGHTA, CDR2 FQGTGA. In DNA, the CDR3 is TGTGCCAGCAGCGGACAGGGGACCGGGGAGCTGTTTTTT. Amino acids: CASSGQGTGELFF. Filled out from reference TRBV7-3 and TRBJ2-2, the complete variable domain reads GAGVSQTPSNKVTEKGKYVELRCDPISGHTALYWYRQSLGQGPEFLIYFQGTGAADDSGLPNDRFFAVRPEGSVSTLKIQRTERGDSAVYLCASSGQGTGELFFGEGSRLTVL.

The chain recombines TRBV5-6 with TRBJ1-3; D is unresolved. This CDR3 region has 15 residues. The germline gives CDR1 SGHDT, CDR2 YYEEEE. V gave up 1 base and J gave up 0 bases, with 8 bases separating them. The CDR3 nucleotides read TGTGCCAGCAGCTTGAATCCGAGCTCTGGAAACACCATATATTTT. The encoded protein is CASSLNPSSGNTIYF.

V and J are TRBV7-9 and TRBJ1-3; the match to TRBD1 covers 9 bases. The CDR3 is 16 residues long. V gave up 4 bases and J gave up 3 bases; unmatched junction bases: 7. The germline CDR1 and CDR2 sequences are SEHNR and FQNEAQ (reference sequence). The CDR3 sequence is CASSSGQGISGNTIYF. DNA of the CDR3: TGTGCCAGCAGCTCCGGACAGGGGATTAGTGGAAACACCATATATTTT. Filled out from reference TRBV7-9 and TRBJ1-3, the complete variable domain reads DTGVSQNPRHKITKRGQNVTFRCDPISEHNRLYWYRQTLGQGPEFLTYFQNEAQLEKSRLLSDRFSAERPKGSFSTLEIQRTEQGDSAMYLCASSSGQGISGNTIYFGEGSWLTVV.

This clone showed up just a few times. The genes are TRBV7-9 and TRBJ2-2; possible D gene TRBD2, 5 bases. The CDR3 is 16 residues long. Germline loops: CDR1 SEHNR, CDR2 FQNEAQ (reference sequence). Trimming shortened V by 5 bases and J by 0 bases, and 13 bases separated the two germline ends. CDR3 DNA sequence: TGTGCCAGCAGCCCTCGACGGGGTTCGAACACCGGGGAGCTGTTTTTT. It yields the protein CASSPRRGSNTGELFF.

The V and J genes are TRBV13 and TRBJ2-3; D gene unclear. V shed 3 bases and J shed 0 bases, with 13 bases lying between them. The CDR3 is 16 amino acids. CDR1 is PRHDT and CDR2 is FYEKMQ in the germline V gene (reference sequence). CDR3 amino acids: CASSLRSSYSTDTQYF. CDR3 in DNA: TGTGCCAGCAGCTTGAGATCGAGCTATAGCACAGATACGCAGTATTTT.

This rearrangement joins TRBV19 to TRBJ1-2; D might be TRBD1 (6 bases). Trimming removed 3 bases from V and 2 bases from J, with 22 bases in between. The germline V gene has CDR1 LNHDA and CDR2 SQIVND (reference sequence). This CDR3 region has 18 residues. In DNA form, the CDR3 reads TGTGCCAGTAGTATTCGACCAAGGGCTACAGGGTCAAACTATGGCTACACCTTC. Translating it yields CASSIRPRATGSNYGYTF.

The chain is built from TRBV28 and TRBJ2-1; TRBD2 agrees at 7 bases. From germline, CDR1 is MDHEN and CDR2 SYDVKM. Unmatched junction bases numbered 12, after V lost 7 bases and J lost 0 bases. The CDR3 totals 17 residues. The CDR3, as DNA: TGTGCCAGCATGCCAGCGGGACTATCGAGCTCCTACAATGAGCAGTTCTTC. It encodes CASMPAGLSSSYNEQFF. Looking up the rest from reference TRBV28 and TRBJ2-1 gives the full variable domain: DVKVTQSSRYLVKRTGEKVFLECVQDMDHENMFWYRQDPGLGLRLIYFSYDVKMKEKGDIPEGYSVSREKKERFSLILESASTNQTSMYLCASMPAGLSSSYNEQFFGPGTRLTVL.

The chain links TRBV11-2 to TRBJ2-7; perhaps TRBD1 as D (5 bases). The V end was cut by 5 bases, the J end by 2 bases, with 19 bases between. This CDR3 is built from 16 residues. CDR1 and CDR2 from the germline V gene are SGHAT and FQNNGV. CDR3 sequence: CASSESLSLGPYEQYF. The CDR3 coding sequence is TGTGCCAGCAGCGAAAGCTTATCTCTGGGGCCCTACGAGCAGTACTTC.

The rearrangement links TRBV5-4 to TRBJ1-1, with 7 nucleotides matching TRBD1. V lost 4 bases, J lost 1 base, and 7 bases stayed unmatched. The CDR3 is 15 amino acids. Per the germline V gene, CDR1 is SGHNT and CDR2 is YYREEE (reference sequence). CDR3 loop: CASSTGQERNTEAFF. CDR3 in DNA: TGTGCCAGCAGCACTGGACAGGAGAGGAACACTGAAGCTTTCTTT.

For the CDR3, the DNA is TGTGCCAGCAGCTTATGGGACAGCACTGAAGCTTTCTTT. This codes for CASSLWDSTEAFF. The rearrangement links TRBV7-3 to TRBJ1-1, with 7 bases fitting TRBD1. Germline CDR1 and CDR2: SGHTA and FQGTGA. This CDR3 has 13 amino acids. After removal of 2 bases from V and 4 bases from J, the junction contained 1 base not matched to a gene.

The V and J genes are TRBV30 and TRBJ1-1; D call uncertain. Germline values: CDR1 GTSNPN, CDR2 SVGIG (reference sequence). The CDR3 runs 10 residues. V lost 7 bases and J 7 bases, leaving 10 bases between the germline ends. CDR3 nucleotides: TGTGCCTCACCGGGATTTGAAGCTTTCTTT. Its translation is CASPGFEAFF.

This sequence joins TRBV12-3 or TRBV12-4 and TRBJ1-5; D is ambiguous. Trimming cost V 7 bases and J 1 base, with 8 bases left between them. The CDR3 is 13 amino acids. CDR3 nucleotide sequence: TGTGCCAGCATCGCGGGAAGCAATCAGCCCCAGCATTTT. The encoded protein is CASIAGSNQPQHF.

The chain combines TRBV23-1 with TRBJ2-3, with no clear D. TRBV23-1 belongs to the ORF category, with a function that is uncertain. V was clipped by 8 bases and J by 0 bases, with 9 bases between them. CDR3 length: 13 residues. This CDR3 reads CASETLSTDTQYF. CDR3 bases: TGCGCCAGCGAGACTTTAAGCACAGATACGCAGTATTTT.

This chain connects TRBV5-1 to TRBJ2-7; 8 positions agree with TRBD1. The CDR3 runs to 15 residues. CDR1 is SGHRS and CDR2 is YFSETQ in the germline V gene. With V trimmed by 2 bases and J by 5 bases, 9 bases remained unmatched. The CDR3 DNA reads as TGCGCCAGCAGCTTAAGACAGGGGTTTAATGACGAGCAGTACTTC. It specifies CASSLRQGFNDEQYF.

This rearrangement joins TRBV5-4 to TRBJ2-6; D not certain. CDR3 length equals 13 residues. In germline, CDR1 is SGHNT, CDR2 YYREEE (reference sequence). Trimming took off 2 bases at V and 2 bases at J, with 2 bases between the two ends. This chain's CDR3 is CASSFTGANVLTF. In DNA form, the CDR3 reads TGTGCCAGCAGCTTTACTGGGGCCAACGTCCTGACTTTC.

The chain uses TRBV6-5 and TRBJ1-4; 7 nucleotides line up with TRBD1. V lost 5 bases to trimming and J lost 5 bases; unmatched junction nucleotides: 8. Germline-derived CDR1 and CDR2 are MNHEY and SVGAGI. The CDR3 is 15 residues long. In nucleotides, the CDR3 is TGTGCCAGCAGTCACCGGGACAGAGAAAATGAAAAACTGTTTTTT. It is translated as CASSHRDRENEKLFF.

The rearrangement uses TRBV28 and TRBJ2-5; TRBD2 matches 7 bases. Germline-derived CDR1 and CDR2 are MDHEN and SYDVKM. CDR3 size: 14 residues. The V gene end was trimmed by 3 bases and the J gene end by 2 bases; junction bases not matched to a gene: 3. The DNA of the CDR3 is TGTGCCAGCAGTTTGGGGACTACGCAAGAGACCCAGTACTTC. The encoded protein is CASSLGTTQETQYF.

This chain links TRBV9 with TRBJ1-1, with a possible D match to TRBD1 (6 bases). Germline V gene lookup returns CDR1 SGDLS and CDR2 YYNGEE. Trimming cost V 3 bases and J 2 bases, with 8 bases left between them. The CDR3 contains 13 residues. The CDR3 region is CASSGTANTEAFF. The CDR3 DNA reads TGTGCCAGCAGCGGGACAGCAAACACTGAAGCTTTCTTT.

The CDR3 is CASRYTGGAGEKLFF. CDR3 in DNA: TGTGCCAGCAGATACACAGGGGGCGCGGGTGAAAAACTGTTTTTT. This chain uses TRBV6-5 with TRBJ1-4, with TRBD1 identical over 9 bases. The CDR3 consists of 15 residues. CDR1 and CDR2 (germline): MNHEY, SVGAGI. V trimming: 6 bases; J trimming: 7 bases; junction bases outside the gene matches: 9.

The J gene is TRBJ1-2, the V gene TRBV7-8; D may be TRBD1 (6 bases). In germline, CDR1 is SGHVS, CDR2 FQNEAQ. The CDR3 has 14 residues. V gave up 1 base and J gave up 1 base, with 7 bases separating them. The CDR3 sequence is CASSLVDSNYGYTF. Written as DNA, the CDR3 is TGTGCCAGCAGCTTAGTGGACAGTAACTATGGCTACACCTTC.

This chain connects TRBV15 to TRBJ1-6; D is unclear. V was clipped by 5 bases and J by 12 bases, with 17 bases between them. The CDR3 is 14 amino acids. CDR1 and CDR2 from the germline V gene are LNHNV and YYDKDF (reference sequence). The CDR3 protein is CATSVRPGNRPLHF. The DNA of the CDR3 is TGTGCCACCAGCGTACGACCGGGAAATAGACCCCTCCACTTT.

The J gene is TRBJ1-1, the V gene TRBV5-1; no definite D call. This CDR3 is 13 amino acids long. The ends were cut back, 2 bases at V and 1 base at J, with 6 bases in the middle. The germline CDR1 and CDR2 sequences are SGHRS and YFSETQ. The CDR3 nucleotides read TGCGCCAGCAGCTTAAAGCAGAACACTGAAGCTTTCTTT. This codes for CASSLKQNTEAFF.